This passage covers 13 T cell receptor beta chains from one sample sequenced in a study of blood T cells in healthy people across ages. A J-beta primer mix and a sample-barcoded 5' primer were used in a second PCR of about 7 to 12 cycles. TCRdb fed the 5' RACE reads into MiXCR, producing one record per CDR3 protein. The table has 780,000 or so distinct CDR3 sequences, 20% to 25% seen once. The data also belong to a second study, concerning T cells of mothers and their children.

Sequenced: blood. The receptors derive from a boy aged 5 to 17 in good health.

This clonotype has only a few counts. The chain couples TRBV6-5 to TRBJ2-5; 11 positions match TRBD2. TRBJ2-1 explains the end of the DNA better; the J call may be wrong. This CDR3 spans 19 amino acids. The germline gives CDR1 MNHEY, CDR2 SVGAGI. DNA for the CDR3: TGTGCCAGCAGTTATTTGTCAACTAGCGGGGGTAAGGGCTACAATGAGCAGTTCTTC. This gives the protein CASSYLSTSGGKGYNEQFF.

V is TRBV20-1 and J is TRBJ2-4; 8 nucleotides align to TRBD2. Germline V gene data show CDR1 as DFQATT and CDR2 as SNEGSKA (reference sequence). With 3 bases clipped from V and 6 bases from J, the junction kept 4 bases outside the gene matches. The CDR3 runs to 13 residues. CDR3: CSASSSGRNIQYF. Here the CDR3 DNA reads TGCAGTGCTAGCTCCAGCGGGAGAAACATTCAGTACTTC.

The rearrangement uses TRBV7-2 and TRBJ2-2; D call uncertain. The CDR3 sequence is 16 residues long. Deletions cut 1 base from V and 0 bases from J, with 9 bases between. CDR1 SGHTA and CDR2 FQGNSA come from the germline V gene. CDR3 DNA sequence: TGTGCCAGCAGCTTAGGTGTGCTATCGAACACCGGGGAGCTGTTTTTT. It specifies CASSLGVLSNTGELFF.

The sample holds a few counts of this clonotype. V gene TRBV6-2 or TRBV6-3 combines with J gene TRBJ2-7; D remains ambiguous. Germline V lookup: CDR1 MNHEY, CDR2 SVGEGT. Between the trimmed V and J ends, which lost 4 bases and 3 bases, there was a span of 13 bases. CDR3 size: 14 residues. CDR3 loop: CASSSPRTIYEQYF. The CDR3 DNA sequence: TGTGCCAGCAGTTCTCCCCGTACGATCTACGAGCAGTACTTC.

J is TRBJ2-7 and V is TRBV29-1, with TRBD2 matching over 12 bases. The DNA end is more similar to TRBJ2-1, so the J call may be wrong. The CDR3 covers 18 residues. In germline, CDR1 is SQVTM, CDR2 ANQGSEA. The CDR3 DNA is TGCAGCGTTAAGGGGAATCTAGCGGGAGGGCCTTTCAACAATGAGCAGTTCTTC. It yields the protein CSVKGNLAGGPFNNEQFF.

V gene TRBV7-9 combines with J gene TRBJ1-2; tentative D call: TRBD1 (5 bases). The V and J ends lost 1 base and 8 bases respectively, with 17 bases between them. Germline loops: CDR1 SEHNR, CDR2 FQNEAQ (reference sequence). There are 15 residues in the CDR3. The CDR3 region has the DNA TGTGCCAGCAGCTTAGTGGATCGTGGGGGGAGCGGCTACACCTTC. Its translation: CASSLVDRGGSGYTF.

This clonotype was picked up a small number of times. The chain employs TRBV7-2 and TRBJ1-2, with 8 bases that match TRBD1. J gave up 5 bases and V 5 bases, and 16 bases lay outside the gene matches. The CDR3 consists of 17 residues. Looked up from germline, CDR1 is SGHTA and CDR2 is FQGNSA. The CDR3, as DNA: TGTGCCAGCAGCGATGTCAGGGGGCCGCTTGAGAGTTATGGCTACACCTTC. It encodes CASSDVRGPLESYGYTF.

This clonotype was picked up a small number of times. V and J are TRBV12-3 or TRBV12-4 and TRBJ2-5; D remains ambiguous. CDR3 length equals 14 residues. Trimming left V 5 bases short and J 4 bases short, with 14 bases between. Written as DNA, the CDR3 is TGTGCCAGCAGTGTACTTACGAACCGAGAGACCCAGTACTTC. Its protein is CASSVLTNRETQYF.

To note about this clonotype: One junction end does not reproduce the germline sequence, and a read error may be involved. This chain uses TRBV7-2 with TRBJ2-3; D is perhaps TRBD2 (6 bases). Germline CDR1 and CDR2: SGHTA and FQGNSA. The CDR3 spans 15 residues. CDR3 in amino acids: CASSLRGLRTGTQYF. CDR3 in DNA: TGTGCCAGCAGCTTAAGGGGACTGAGAACAGGTACGCAGTATTTT.

A few counts support this clonotype. The J gene is TRBJ2-1, the V gene TRBV12-3 or TRBV12-4, with 8 bases lining up with TRBD1. The CDR3 loop spans 14 amino acids. Losses at the gene ends were 8 bases for V and 6 bases for J; bases not matched to a gene: 9. This CDR3 is CASLDRERFNEQFF. CDR3 bases: TGTGCCAGCCTGGACAGGGAGAGGTTCAATGAGCAGTTCTTC.

The gene calls are TRBV2 and TRBJ2-4; D not certain. The CDR3 length is 14 residues. The germline V and J ends were trimmed by 3 bases and 7 bases, with 13 bases remaining between them. Per germline, CDR1 SNHLY and CDR2 FYNNEI. Here the CDR3 DNA reads TGTGCCAGCAGTGATCGACCATTAGGGAACATTCAGTACTTC. Encoded protein: CASSDRPLGNIQYF.

Worth noting for this clonotype: The junction departs from the called germline gene at one end, perhaps through a read error. This chain joins TRBV12-3 or TRBV12-4 and TRBJ1-2; D is ambiguous. This CDR3 spans 15 amino acids. CDR3: CASSLVGTVGYGYTF. The CDR3 DNA follows: TGTGCCAGCAGTTTAGTAGGAACCGTGGGGTATGGTTACACCTTC.

The rearrangement joins TRBV11-2 to TRBJ2-7; 10 bases map to TRBD2. The V and J ends lost 1 base and 2 bases, in that order; junction bases with no gene match: 5. Germline lookup yields CDR1 SGHAT and CDR2 FQNNGV. This CDR3 is 16 amino acids long. The CDR3, as DNA: TGTGCCAGCAGCTTAGCCCCCAGCGGGAGGGCCTACGAGCAGTACTTC. Amino acid sequence: CASSLAPSGRAYEQYF.